This is a list of T cell receptor beta chains from one sample in a study of molecular identifiers for immune sequencing clone quantification. TCRdb analysed the PCR reads with MiXCR anew, one entry per CDR3 protein. The profile covers tens of thousands of distinct CDR3 sequences, with 19% appearing a single time and 1.4% to 1.5% taken by the ten largest. Sequenced material: naive CD8+ T cells from blood, with Jurkat cell RNA spiked in. These TCRs come from a human donor in good health. Some libraries in this study had Jurkat cell RNA spiked in. The CDR3 runs from the conserved cysteine through the conserved F or W. D genes are given only for firm matches. Rows give clone size only sometimes, using once, few, many, or a class for an expanded clone.

V gene	clone size	D gene	J gene	CDR3 protein	CDR3 DNA
TRBV5-1	NA	NA	TRBJ2-7	CASSFTATFYEQYF	TGCGCCAGCAGCTTTACGGCAACATTCTACGAGCAGTACTTC
TRBV6-5	many	NA	TRBJ1-2	CASSYSIGDSTYGYTF	TGTGCCAGCAGTTATTCAATCGGCGACAGCACTTATGGCTACACCTTC
TRBV27	many	NA	TRBJ2-7	CASSIQGLSYEQYF	TGTGCCAGCAGTATTCAGGGGTTGTCCTACGAGCAGTACTTC
TRBV7-9	many	NA	TRBJ2-1	CASSLRSGRADSYNEQFF	TGTGCCAGCAGCTTACGGTCCGGTAGAGCAGACTCCTACAATGAGCAGTTCTTC
TRBV13	many	TRBD1	TRBJ1-1	CASSPGGEAGRTEAFF	TGTGCCAGCAGCCCAGGGGGCGAGGCTGGGCGCACTGAAGCTTTCTTT
TRBV7-3	few	NA	TRBJ1-3	CAVRVSNTIYF	TGTGCCGTCCGAGTGAGTAACACCATATATTTT
TRBV11-2	many	NA	TRBJ2-3	CASFHPDHTDTQYF	TGTGCCAGCTTCCACCCCGACCATACAGATACGCAGTATTTT
TRBV7-2	NA	TRBD2	TRBJ2-7	CASSFTSGRVYEQYF	TGTGCCAGCAGCTTTACTAGCGGGAGGGTCTACGAGCAGTACTTC
TRBV4-1	few	NA	TRBJ2-1	CASSQDTASSYNEQFF	TGCGCCAGCAGCCAGGACACAGCCTCCTCCTACAATGAGCAGTTCTTC
TRBV5-6	NA	TRBD1	TRBJ1-1	CASSWGQGGTEAFF	TGTGCCAGCAGCTGGGGACAGGGTGGCACTGAAGCTTTCTTT
TRBV11-2	many	NA	TRBJ2-7	CASSFLGQTYEQYF	TGTGCCAGCAGCTTCTTGGGACAAACCTACGAGCAGTACTTC
TRBV28	many	NA	TRBJ1-5	CASSLRGYQPQHF	TGTGCCAGCAGTTTGCGAGGGTATCAGCCCCAGCATTTT
TRBV6-1	many	TRBD2	TRBJ2-7	CASSESGGEQYF	TGTGCCAGCAGTGAAAGCGGGGGCGAGCAGTACTTC
TRBV20-1	many	TRBD2	TRBJ2-5	CSARKWGREGLRETQYF	TGCAGTGCTAGAAAGTGGGGGCGGGAGGGCCTCCGAGAGACCCAGTACTTC
TRBV7-6	once	TRBD2	TRBJ2-1	CASSLNPTSGPQEQFF	TGTGCCAGCAGCTTAAATCCGACTAGCGGGCCTCAGGAGCAGTTCTTC
TRBV7-9	NA	NA	TRBJ2-7	CASSLVSGGPYEQCF	TGTGCCAGCAGCTTAGTTTCTGGGGGCCCCTACGAGCAGTGCTTC
TRBV7-9	few	NA	TRBJ1-5	CASSSGQNQPQHF	TGTGCCAGCAGCTCCGGACAGAATCAGCCCCAGCATTTT
TRBV4-3	many	NA	TRBJ2-3	CASSQGVAGTDTQYF	TGCGCCAGCAGCCAAGGGGTAGCGGGCACAGATACGCAGTATTTT
TRBV29-1	many	TRBD1	TRBJ2-5	CSVSMIGQGPRETQYF	TGCAGCGTCTCCATGATCGGACAGGGCCCAAGGGAGACCCAGTACTTC
TRBV27	many	TRBD1	TRBJ1-6	CASSSTYTLKRTGFNSPLHF	TGTGCCAGCAGTTCTACTTACACCCTAAAACGGACAGGGTTTAATTCACCCCTCCACTTT
TRBV2	few	NA	TRBJ1-2	CASSDGVAGYTF	TGTGCCAGCAGTGATGGGGTTGCCGGCTACACCTTC
TRBV29-1	many	NA	TRBJ1-5	CSVVTEGGSQPQHF	TGCAGCGTTGTGACTGAGGGAGGGAGTCAGCCCCAGCATTTT
TRBV28	many	NA	TRBJ1-1	CASSALSTEAFF	TGTGCCAGCAGTGCCCTGAGTACTGAAGCTTTCTTT
TRBV12-3/TRBV12-4	many	TRBD1	TRBJ1-1	CASRGTGGTEAFF	TGTGCCAGCCGAGGGACAGGAGGGACTGAAGCTTTCTTT
TRBV7-8	few	TRBD2	TRBJ2-7	CASSPLAGESYEQYF	TGTGCCAGCAGCCCTCTAGCGGGAGAGTCCTACGAGCAGTACTTC
TRBV7-9	many	NA	TRBJ1-4	CASSLAPAIGYEKLFF	TGTGCCAGCAGCTTAGCTCCGGCCATAGGCTATGAAAAACTGTTTTTT
TRBV28	many	TRBD2	TRBJ2-3	CAISWGREGTDTQYF	TGTGCCATCTCCTGGGGGCGGGAGGGCACAGATACGCAGTATTTT
TRBV4-1	many	NA	TRBJ1-3	CASSQVTAFSGNTIYF	TGCGCCAGCAGCCAAGTTACAGCCTTCTCTGGAAACACCATATATTTT
TRBV30	NA	NA	TRBJ2-1	CAWSPLTFYEQFF	TGTGCCTGGAGTCCCTTGACTTTCTATGAGCAGTTCTTC
TRBV18	many	TRBD1	TRBJ2-7	CASSPLPGQGDDEQYF	TGTGCCAGCTCACCGCTACCGGGACAGGGGGACGACGAGCAGTACTTC
TRBV4-1	many	NA	TRBJ1-5	CASSQAKEGSQPQHF	TGCGCCAGCAGCCAGGCGAAGGAGGGATCCCAGCCCCAGCATTTT
TRBV13	many	NA	TRBJ2-7	CASSTHSYEQYF	TGTGCCAGCAGCACCCACAGCTACGAGCAGTACTTC
TRBV2	many	NA	TRBJ2-4	CASSEAGAGLENIQYF	TGTGCCAGCAGTGAAGCGGGAGCCGGTTTAGAAAACATTCAGTACTTC
TRBV19	many	TRBD2	TRBJ2-3	CASSIGSGIGTDTQYF	TGTGCCAGTAGTATCGGTAGCGGGATTGGCACAGATACGCAGTATTTT
TRBV19	many	NA	TRBJ2-1	CASSNLLGGQRYEQFF	TGTGCCAGTAGTAACCTATTGGGGGGCCAACGTTATGAGCAGTTCTTC
TRBV24-1	many	NA	TRBJ2-2	CATSDHTRATNTGELFF	TGTGCCACCAGTGATCATACCAGGGCCACGAACACCGGGGAGCTGTTTTTT
TRBV5-1	NA	TRBD1	TRBJ2-2	CASSLWTGTLTGELFF	TGCGCCAGCAGCTTGTGGACAGGGACGCTCACCGGGGAGCTGTTTTTT
TRBV6-5	many	TRBD1	TRBJ2-7	CASTNRGTGQYF	TGTGCCAGCACTAACAGGGGAACAGGGCAGTACTTC
TRBV24-1	many	NA	TRBJ2-1	CATSDFHLLTASARYNEQFF	TGTGCCACCAGTGATTTCCACCTACTTACCGCCTCAGCCCGATACAATGAGCAGTTCTTC
TRBV30	many	NA	TRBJ2-7	CAWSDSYEQYF	TGTGCCTGGTCGGACAGCTACGAGCAGTACTTC
TRBV28	many	TRBD1	TRBJ2-7	CASKGQSSYEQYF	TGTGCCAGCAAGGGACAGAGCTCCTACGAGCAGTACTTC